A single sample gave rise to the 17 T cell receptor beta chains below, sequenced in a study of CD8+CD57+ T cells in acquired aplastic anemia. CD8+CD57+ cell expansion had been shown by flow cytometry in patients chosen for sequencing. Profiles of TCR beta VDJ and CDR3 were generated from a genomic DNA template. Using its own MiXCR run on the reads, TCRdb lists one record per CDR3 protein. The sample carries about 180,000 distinct CDR3 sequences, around 48% recorded once. Sequenced sample: sorted CD4+, CD8+, or CD8+CD57+ T cells (not recorded which) from PBMCs. These receptors were obtained from a human donor with aplastic anemia.

The chain joins TRBV15 to TRBJ2-5; D uncertain. Deletions cut 6 bases from V and 6 bases from J, with 14 bases between. Germline CDR1 reads LNHNV; CDR2 reads YYDKDF (reference sequence). The CDR3 is made up of 13 amino acids. The CDR3 region is CATRVISGQTQYF. CDR3 DNA: TGTGCCACCAGGGTGATTAGTGGGCAGACCCAGTACTTC.

The chain joins TRBV7-6 to TRBJ2-7, with D perhaps TRBD2 (6 bases). CDR3 size: 14 residues. Trimming removed 1 base from V and 2 bases from J, with 9 bases in between. Germline lookup yields CDR1 SGHVS and CDR2 FNYEAQ. The CDR3 nucleotides read TGTGCCAGCAGCTTAGAGGTAGCGGCCTACGAGCAGTACTTC. It specifies CASSLEVAAYEQYF.

Comments on this clonotype: The junction differs from germline at one of its ends, possibly a read error. J is TRBJ2-7 and V is TRBV10-3, with 10 bases identical to TRBD2. Germline CDR1 and CDR2: ENHRY and SYGVKD. This CDR3 has 14 amino acids. The CDR3 DNA reads TGTGCTATCAGTGGGACTAGCGCAACCTGCGAGCAGTACTTC. This codes for CAISGTSATCEQYF.

This chain connects TRBV27 to TRBJ1-2, with D tentatively TRBD1 (5 bases). CDR3 length: 13 residues. V was trimmed by 6 bases and J by 4 bases, leaving 12 bases between them. Germline CDR1 is MNHEY and CDR2 is SMNVEV (reference sequence). CDR3: CASSSGLSYGYTF. The CDR3 DNA is TGTGCCAGCAGCTCAGGGTTATCCTATGGCTACACCTTC.

This clonotype was seen only a few times. This chain connects TRBV3-1 to TRBJ2-6; no definite D call. Germline V gives CDR1 LGHDT, CDR2 YNNKEL (reference sequence). The germline V and J ends were trimmed by 4 bases and 0 bases, with 10 bases remaining between them. The CDR3 consists of 16 residues. CDR3 loop: CASSRKTGSGANVLTF. The CDR3 DNA follows: TGTGCCAGCAGCCGAAAGACGGGCTCTGGGGCCAACGTCCTGACTTTC.

Worth noting for this clonotype: One end of the junction does not line up with germline, which may come from a read error. This sequence joins TRBV5-4 and TRBJ2-1; D is unresolved. Germline-derived CDR1 and CDR2 are SGHNT and YYREEE (reference sequence). The CDR3 runs to 15 residues. The CDR3 region has the DNA TGTGCCAGCACCTTGGCAGAGAGCTCCTACAATGAGCAGTTCTTC. Translating it yields CASTLAESSYNEQFF.

This clonotype has a count of ten or more. The CDR3 sequence is CASSPAVGELFF. CDR3 DNA: TGCGCCAGCTCTCCGGCGGTCGGGGAGCTGTTTTTT. The gene calls are TRBV5-1 and TRBJ2-2; D gene unclear. Germline-derived CDR1 and CDR2 are SGHRS and YFSETQ. The CDR3 runs 12 residues. Trimming cost V 7 bases and J 7 bases, with 11 bases left between them. Looking up the rest from reference TRBV5-1 and TRBJ2-2 gives the full variable domain: KAGVTQTPRYLIKTRGQQVTLSCSPISGHRSVSWYQQTPGQGLQFLFEYFSETQRNKGNFPGRFSGRQFSNSRSEMNVSTLELGDSALYLCASSPAVGELFFGEGSRLTVL.

This clonotype has only one observation. The chain joins TRBV25-1 to TRBJ2-1; D is possibly TRBD2 (6 bases). Germline V gene data show CDR1 as MGHDK and CDR2 as SYGVNS. V was cut by 4 bases and J by 9 bases, with 19 bases left in between. This CDR3 comprises 15 residues. CDR3 loop: CASSARDLVYGEQFF. The CDR3 DNA reads as TGTGCCAGCAGTGCCCGGGACTTAGTGTACGGTGAGCAGTTCTTC.

On this clonotype: Since no conserved phenylalanine or tryptophan closes the CDR3, a read error is the likely cause. This CDR3 reads CSARTGARYGYTL. CDR3 nucleotide sequence: TGCAGTGCTCGAACAGGGGCCCGCTATGGCTACACCCTC. This chain connects TRBV20-1 to TRBJ1-2; 7 bases line up with TRBD1. The CDR3 is 13 amino acids. Germline CDR1 DFQATT, CDR2 SNEGSKA (reference sequence). V lost 5 bases to trimming and J lost 4 bases; unmatched junction nucleotides: 7.

This clonotype was observed at least ten times. CDR3 bases: TGTGCCAGCAGCTCCCTACGCGGGGGCGTCTTCTCTACCGGGGAGCTGTTTTTT. As protein: CASSSLRGGVFSTGELFF. The V gene is TRBV11-2, the J gene TRBJ2-2, with a tentative D call TRBD2 (7 bases). V gave up 4 bases and J gave up 5 bases, with 23 bases separating them. The CDR3 extends over 18 amino acids. From germline, CDR1 is SGHAT and CDR2 FQNNGV. The complete variable domain, with remaining parts taken from reference TRBV11-2 and TRBJ2-2, reads EAGVAQSPRYKIIEKRQSVAFWCNPISGHATLYWYQQILGQGPKLLIQFQNNGVVDDSQLPKDRFSAERLKGVDSTLKIQPAKLEDSAVYLCASSSLRGGVFSTGELFFGEGSRLTVL.

This clonotype turned up a few times. The J gene is TRBJ2-5, the V gene TRBV7-2; 7 bases map to TRBD2. The V gene's germline CDR1 is SGHTA and CDR2 FQGNSA. V shed 5 bases, J shed 4 bases, and the junction held 7 bases outside the gene matches. This CDR3 is built from 14 residues. CDR3 coding DNA: TGTGCCAGCAGCCACGGACTAGATGCAGAGACCCAGTACTTC. It codes for CASSHGLDAETQYF.

The chain is built from TRBV15 and TRBJ1-1, with D tentatively TRBD1 (5 bases). CDR3 size: 14 residues. V gave up 0 bases and J gave up 6 bases, with 11 bases separating them. Germline CDR1 and CDR2: LNHNV and YYDKDF (reference sequence). Written as DNA, the CDR3 is TGTGCCACCAGCAGAGATCGCGGGGGGGCTGAAGCTTTCTTT. It codes for CATSRDRGGAEAFF. Drawing the rest from reference TRBV15 and TRBJ1-1, the complete variable domain is DAMVIQNPRYQVTQFGKPVTLSCSQTLNHNVMYWYQQKSSQAPKLLFHYYDKDFNNEADTPDNFQSRRPNTSFCFLDIRSPGLGDTAMYLCATSRDRGGAEAFFGQGTRLTVV.

This chain connects TRBV20-1 to TRBJ2-1; perhaps TRBD2 as D (5 bases). Germline lookup yields CDR1 DFQATT and CDR2 SNEGSKA (reference sequence). There are 13 residues in the CDR3. With 3 bases removed from V and 4 bases from J, the gap between germline ends came to 10 bases. This CDR3 reads CSASGKTYNEQFF. CDR3 nucleotides: TGCAGTGCTAGCGGGAAGACGTACAATGAGCAGTTCTTC.

This chain joins TRBV11-1 and TRBJ2-7; 7 bases agree with TRBD1. Looked up from germline, CDR1 is SGHAT and CDR2 is FQDESV (reference sequence). V lost 4 bases and J lost 5; bases outside the gene matches: 8. This CDR3 comprises 14 residues. The CDR3 DNA follows: TGTGCCAGCAGCTCAAGACAGGGATGGAACGAGCAGTACTTC. Translation: CASSSRQGWNEQYF.

V and J are TRBV6-1 and TRBJ2-1; maybe TRBD1 (5 bases). The germline V and J ends were trimmed by 0 bases and 14 bases, with 14 bases remaining between them. Germline loops: CDR1 MNHNS, CDR2 SASEGT. The CDR3 has 13 residues. The CDR3 DNA is TGTGCCAGCAGTGAAGCGCCAGGGCTAATAGAGTTCTTC. Amino acid sequence: CASSEAPGLIEFF.

The V gene is TRBV15, the J gene TRBJ1-2, with 8 nucleotides matching TRBD1. This CDR3 is 12 amino acids long. Germline loops: CDR1 LNHNV, CDR2 YYDKDF (reference sequence). Trimming took 7 bases from V and 6 from J; bases not matched to a gene: 4. CDR3 sequence: CATKGQGDGYTF. Written as DNA, the CDR3 is TGTGCCACCAAAGGACAGGGCGATGGCTACACCTTC. The whole variable domain, remainder taken from reference TRBV15 and TRBJ1-2, is DAMVIQNPRYQVTQFGKPVTLSCSQTLNHNVMYWYQQKSSQAPKLLFHYYDKDFNNEADTPDNFQSRRPNTSFCFLDIRSPGLGDTAMYLCATKGQGDGYTFGSGTRLTVV.

Comments on this clonotype: This may arise from a read error, as a much more abundant clone is one base away. The CDR3 DNA follows: TGTGCCAGCAGCCGAGATCCAGACTATAATTCATCCCTCCACTTT. Translated, it gives CASSRDPDYNSSLHF. The chain uses TRBV6-2 or TRBV6-3 and TRBJ1-6; D not certain. Germline assignment: CDR1 MNHEY and CDR2 SVGEGT. The CDR3 has 15 amino acids.